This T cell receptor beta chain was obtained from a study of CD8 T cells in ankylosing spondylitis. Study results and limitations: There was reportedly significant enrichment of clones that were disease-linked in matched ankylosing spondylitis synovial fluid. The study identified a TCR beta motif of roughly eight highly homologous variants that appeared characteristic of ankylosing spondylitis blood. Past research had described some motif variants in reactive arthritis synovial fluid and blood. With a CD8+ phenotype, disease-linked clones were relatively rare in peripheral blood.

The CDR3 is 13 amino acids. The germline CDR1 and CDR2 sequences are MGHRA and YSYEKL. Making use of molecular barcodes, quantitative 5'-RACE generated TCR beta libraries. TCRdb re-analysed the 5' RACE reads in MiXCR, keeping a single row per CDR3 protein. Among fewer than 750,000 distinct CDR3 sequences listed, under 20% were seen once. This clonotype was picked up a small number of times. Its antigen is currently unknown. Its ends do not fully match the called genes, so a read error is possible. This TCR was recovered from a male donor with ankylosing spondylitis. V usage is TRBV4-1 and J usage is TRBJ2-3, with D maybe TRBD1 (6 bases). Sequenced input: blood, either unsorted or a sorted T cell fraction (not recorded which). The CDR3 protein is CVSRNRVEDTQYF. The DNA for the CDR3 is TGCGTCAGCAGAAACAGGGTTGAAGATACGCAGTATTTT.